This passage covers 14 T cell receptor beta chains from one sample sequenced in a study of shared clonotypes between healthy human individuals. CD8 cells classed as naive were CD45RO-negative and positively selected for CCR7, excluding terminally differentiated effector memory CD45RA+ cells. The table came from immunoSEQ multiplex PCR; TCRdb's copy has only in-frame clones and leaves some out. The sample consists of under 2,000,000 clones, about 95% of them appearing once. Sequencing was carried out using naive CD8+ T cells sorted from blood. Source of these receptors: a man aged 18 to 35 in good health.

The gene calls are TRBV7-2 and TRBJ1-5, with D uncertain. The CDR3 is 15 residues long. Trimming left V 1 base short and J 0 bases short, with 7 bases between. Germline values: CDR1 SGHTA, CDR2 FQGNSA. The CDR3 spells CASSLVGYSNQPQHF. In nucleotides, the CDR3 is TGTGCCAGCAGCTTAGTCGGATATAGCAATCAGCCCCAGCATTTT.

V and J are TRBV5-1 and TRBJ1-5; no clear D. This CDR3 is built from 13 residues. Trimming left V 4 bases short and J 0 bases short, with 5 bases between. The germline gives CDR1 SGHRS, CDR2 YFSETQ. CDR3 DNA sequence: TGCGCCAGCAGCCAGAATAGCAATCAGCCCCAGCATTTT. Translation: CASSQNSNQPQHF.

The DNA for the CDR3 is TGTGCCAGCAGCCTTTCGGACAGGTACAATGAGCAGTTCTTC. This sequence encodes CASSLSDRYNEQFF. The rearrangement links TRBV9 to TRBJ2-1; 7 positions match TRBD1. Germline CDR1 reads SGDLS; CDR2 reads YYNGEE. CDR3 length: 14 residues. J gave up 4 bases and V 4 bases, and 5 bases lay outside the gene matches.

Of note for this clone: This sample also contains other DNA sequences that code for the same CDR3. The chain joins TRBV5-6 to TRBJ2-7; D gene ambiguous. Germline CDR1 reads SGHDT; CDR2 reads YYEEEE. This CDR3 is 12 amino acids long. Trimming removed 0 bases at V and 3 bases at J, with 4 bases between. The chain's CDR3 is CASSLGNYEQYF. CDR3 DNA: TGTGCCAGCAGCTTGGGGAACTACGAGCAGTACTTC. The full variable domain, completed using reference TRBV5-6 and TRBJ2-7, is DAGVTQSPTHLIKTRGQQVTLRCSPKSGHDTVSWYQQALGQGPQFIFQYYEEEERQRGNFPDRFSGHQFPNYSSELNVNALLLGDSALYLCASSLGNYEQYFGPGTRLTVT.

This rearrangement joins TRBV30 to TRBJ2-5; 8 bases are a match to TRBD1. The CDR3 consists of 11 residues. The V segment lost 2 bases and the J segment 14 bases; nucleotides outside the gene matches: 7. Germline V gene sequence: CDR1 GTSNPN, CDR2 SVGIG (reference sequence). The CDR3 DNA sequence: TGTGCCTGGAGTCCCCAGGGGGCGGAATACTTC. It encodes CAWSPQGAEYF.

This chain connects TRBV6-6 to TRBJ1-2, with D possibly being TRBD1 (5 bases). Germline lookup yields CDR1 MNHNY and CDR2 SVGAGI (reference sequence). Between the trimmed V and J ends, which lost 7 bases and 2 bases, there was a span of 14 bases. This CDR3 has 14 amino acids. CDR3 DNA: TGTGCCAGCAATTCCCCTTGGGGGAACTATGGCTACACCTTC. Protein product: CASNSPWGNYGYTF.

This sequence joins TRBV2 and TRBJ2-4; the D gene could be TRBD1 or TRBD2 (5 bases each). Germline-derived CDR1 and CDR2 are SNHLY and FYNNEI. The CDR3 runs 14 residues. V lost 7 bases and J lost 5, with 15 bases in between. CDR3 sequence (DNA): TGTGCCAGCACCGGGGTGGGGGTCGAAAACATTCAGTACTTC. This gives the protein CASTGVGVENIQYF.

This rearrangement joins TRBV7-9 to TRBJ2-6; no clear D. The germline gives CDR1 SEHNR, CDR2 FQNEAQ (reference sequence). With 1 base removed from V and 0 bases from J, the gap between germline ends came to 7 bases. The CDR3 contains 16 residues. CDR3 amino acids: CASSLGADSGANVLTF. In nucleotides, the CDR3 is TGTGCCAGCAGCTTAGGGGCAGACTCTGGGGCCAACGTCCTGACTTTC.

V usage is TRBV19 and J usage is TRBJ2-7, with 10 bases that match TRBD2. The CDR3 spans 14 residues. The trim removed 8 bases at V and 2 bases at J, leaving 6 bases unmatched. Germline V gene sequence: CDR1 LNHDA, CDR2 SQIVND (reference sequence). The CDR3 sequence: CASSSGGAPYEQYF. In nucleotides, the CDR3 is TGTGCCAGTTCTAGCGGGGGAGCTCCCTACGAGCAGTACTTC.

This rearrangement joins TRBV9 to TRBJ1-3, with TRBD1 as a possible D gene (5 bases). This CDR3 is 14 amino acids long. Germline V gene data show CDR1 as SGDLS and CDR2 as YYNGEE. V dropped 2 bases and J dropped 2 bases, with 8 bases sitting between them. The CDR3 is CASSVWGTGNTIYF. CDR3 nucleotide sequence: TGTGCCAGCAGCGTGTGGGGCACTGGAAACACCATATATTTT.

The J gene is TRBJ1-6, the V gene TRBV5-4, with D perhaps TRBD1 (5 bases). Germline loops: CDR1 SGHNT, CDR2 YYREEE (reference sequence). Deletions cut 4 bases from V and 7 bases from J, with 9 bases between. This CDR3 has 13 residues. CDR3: CASSPGANSPLHF. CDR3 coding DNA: TGTGCCAGCAGCCCCGGGGCCAATTCACCCCTCCACTTT.

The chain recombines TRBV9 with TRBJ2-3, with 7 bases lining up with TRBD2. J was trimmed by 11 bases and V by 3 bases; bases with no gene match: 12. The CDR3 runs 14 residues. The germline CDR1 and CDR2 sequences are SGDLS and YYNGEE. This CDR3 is CASSAGGGLFVQYF. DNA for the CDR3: TGTGCCAGCAGCGCAGGCGGGGGACTCTTTGTGCAGTATTTT.

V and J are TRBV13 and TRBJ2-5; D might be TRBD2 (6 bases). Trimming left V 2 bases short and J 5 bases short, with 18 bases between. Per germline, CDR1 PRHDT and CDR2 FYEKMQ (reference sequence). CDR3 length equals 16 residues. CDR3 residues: CASSLSQLAVRETQYF. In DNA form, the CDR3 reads TGTGCCAGCAGCTTAAGTCAACTAGCCGTAAGGGAGACCCAGTACTTC. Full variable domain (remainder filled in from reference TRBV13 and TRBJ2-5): AAGVIQSPRHLIKEKRETATLKCYPIPRHDTVYWYQQGPGQDPQFLISFYEKMQSDKGSIPDRFSAQQFSDYHSELNMSSLELGDSALYFCASSLSQLAVRETQYFGPGTRLLVL.

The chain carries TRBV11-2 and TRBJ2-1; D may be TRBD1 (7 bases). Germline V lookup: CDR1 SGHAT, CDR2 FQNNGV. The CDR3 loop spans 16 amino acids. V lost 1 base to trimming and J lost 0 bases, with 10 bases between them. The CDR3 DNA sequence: TGTGCCAGCAGCTTAGTGCGGGACAGCTCCTACAATGAGCAGTTCTTC. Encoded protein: CASSLVRDSSYNEQFF.